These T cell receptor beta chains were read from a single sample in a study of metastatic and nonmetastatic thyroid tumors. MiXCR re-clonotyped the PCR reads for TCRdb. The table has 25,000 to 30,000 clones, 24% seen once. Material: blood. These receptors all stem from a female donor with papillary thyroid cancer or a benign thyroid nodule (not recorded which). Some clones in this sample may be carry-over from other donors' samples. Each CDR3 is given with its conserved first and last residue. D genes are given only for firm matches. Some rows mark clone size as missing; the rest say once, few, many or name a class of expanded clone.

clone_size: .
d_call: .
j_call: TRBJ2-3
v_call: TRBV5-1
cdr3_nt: TGCGCCAGCAGCTTGGCGGGAGAGACAGATACGCAGTATTTT
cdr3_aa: CASSLAGETDTQYF

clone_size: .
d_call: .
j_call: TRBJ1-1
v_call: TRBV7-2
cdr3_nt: TGTGCCAGCAGCACTAGGCAGGGGCGGTACACTGAAGCTTTCTTT
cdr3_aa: CASSTRQGRYTEAFF

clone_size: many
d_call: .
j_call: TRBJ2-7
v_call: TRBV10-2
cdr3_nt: TGCGCCAGCAGTCAACAGGGCGAGCAGTACTTC
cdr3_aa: CASSQQGEQYF

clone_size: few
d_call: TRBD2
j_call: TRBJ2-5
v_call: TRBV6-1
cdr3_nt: TGTGCCAGCATCCATAGACTAGCGGAAGGGCCTTCCCGGGAGACCCAGTACTTC
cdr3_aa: CASIHRLAEGPSRETQYF

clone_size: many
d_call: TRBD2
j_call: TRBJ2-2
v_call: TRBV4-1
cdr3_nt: TGCGCCAGCAGCCAAGAGGCAGCGGGAAGTCCCGGGGAGCTGTTTTTT
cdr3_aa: CASSQEAAGSPGELFF

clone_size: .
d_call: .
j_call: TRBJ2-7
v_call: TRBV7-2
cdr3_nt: TGTGCCAGCGGAACCATGGTGAGTCACGAGCATTACTTC
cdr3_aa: CASGTMVSHEHYF

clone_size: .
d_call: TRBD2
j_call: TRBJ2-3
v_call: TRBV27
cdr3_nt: TGTGCCAGCAGTTTAACGGTTATACTAGCGGGTGCAGATACGCAGTATTTT
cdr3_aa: CASSLTVILAGADTQYF

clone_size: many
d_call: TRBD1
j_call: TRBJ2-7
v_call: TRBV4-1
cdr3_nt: TGCGCCAGCAGCCAAGTCGGACAGGGGGCGAGGAACGAGCAGTACTTC
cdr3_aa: CASSQVGQGARNEQYF

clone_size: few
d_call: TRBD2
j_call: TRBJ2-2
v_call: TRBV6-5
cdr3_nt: TGTGCCATCAGTTCTAGCGGGACCGTCACCGGGGAGCTGTTTTTT
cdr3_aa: CAISSSGTVTGELFF

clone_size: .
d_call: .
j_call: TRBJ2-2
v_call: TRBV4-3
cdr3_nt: TGCGCCAGCAGACAAGGTCCCACCAGGGTTACCGGGGAGCTGTTCTTT
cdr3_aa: CASRQGPTRVTGELFF

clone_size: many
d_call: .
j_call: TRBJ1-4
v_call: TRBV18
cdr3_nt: TGTGCCAGCTCACCAAATTCGGTGGGGAGTAATGAAAAACTGTTTTTT
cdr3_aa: CASSPNSVGSNEKLFF

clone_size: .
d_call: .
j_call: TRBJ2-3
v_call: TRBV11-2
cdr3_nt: TGTGCCAGCAGCTTAGGCGGCGGAGGAGGCACAGATACGCAGTATTTT
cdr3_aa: CASSLGGGGGTDTQYF

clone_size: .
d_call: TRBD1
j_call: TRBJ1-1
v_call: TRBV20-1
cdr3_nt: TGCAGTGCTAGTTGGGGACAGTATTTGGGAGCTGAAGCTTTCTTT
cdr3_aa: CSASWGQYLGAEAFF

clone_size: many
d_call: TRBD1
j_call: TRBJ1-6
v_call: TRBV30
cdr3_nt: TGTGCCTGTAAGCGGGACAGGAATAGAACACCCCTCCACTTT
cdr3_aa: CACKRDRNRTPLHF

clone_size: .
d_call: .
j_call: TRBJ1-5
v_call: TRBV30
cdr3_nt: TGTGCCCGGAGTGCCACAGGGTGGGGTCAGCCCCAGCATTTT
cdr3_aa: CARSATGWGQPQHF

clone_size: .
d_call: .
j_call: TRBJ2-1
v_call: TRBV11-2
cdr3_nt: TGTGCCAGCACCTTATCCGGGACTCCCGTGGATGAGCAGTTCTTC
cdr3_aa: CASTLSGTPVDEQFF

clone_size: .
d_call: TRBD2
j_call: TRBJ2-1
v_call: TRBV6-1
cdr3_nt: TGTGCCACCGTCGGGTCGGGAGGTCGAAACAATGAGCATTTCTTC
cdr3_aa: CATVGSGGRNNEHFF

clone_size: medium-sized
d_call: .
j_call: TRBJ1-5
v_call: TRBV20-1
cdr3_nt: TGCAGTGCTAGTCCAGGGATCCAGAATCAGCCCCAGCATTTT
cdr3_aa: CSASPGIQNQPQHF

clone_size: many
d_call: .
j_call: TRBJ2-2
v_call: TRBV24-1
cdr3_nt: TGTGCCACCAGAGAGAACACCGGGGAGCTGTTTTTT
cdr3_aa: CATRENTGELFF

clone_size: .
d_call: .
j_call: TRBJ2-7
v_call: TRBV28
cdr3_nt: TGTGCCAGCAGTCGGAATTCCTACGAGCAGTACTTC
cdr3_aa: CASSRNSYEQYF

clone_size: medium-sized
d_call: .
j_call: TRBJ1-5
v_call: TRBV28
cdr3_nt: TGTGCCAGCAGTTTAGTGGGCACAGATCAGCCCCAGCATTTT
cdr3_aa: CASSLVGTDQPQHF

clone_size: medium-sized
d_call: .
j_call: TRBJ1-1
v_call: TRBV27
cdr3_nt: TGTGCCAGCAGTGGGGGGGCAAACACTGAAGCTTTCTTT
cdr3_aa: CASSGGANTEAFF

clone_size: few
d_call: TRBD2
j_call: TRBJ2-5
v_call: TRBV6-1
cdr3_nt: TGTGCCAGCAGCCATAGACTAGAGGGAGGGCCTTCCCGGGAGAACCAGTACTTC
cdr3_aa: CASSHRLEGGPSRENQYF

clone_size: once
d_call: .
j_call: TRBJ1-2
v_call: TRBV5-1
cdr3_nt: TGCGCCAGCAGCGGCGGACGTGGCTACACCTTC
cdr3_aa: CASSGGRGYTF

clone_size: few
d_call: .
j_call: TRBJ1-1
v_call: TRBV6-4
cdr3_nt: TGTGCCAGCAGTTATATAGGGGGGCGGGTAAACACTGAAGCTTTCTTT
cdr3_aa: CASSYIGGRVNTEAFF

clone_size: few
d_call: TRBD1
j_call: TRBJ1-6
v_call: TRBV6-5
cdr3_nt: TGTGCCAGCAGTTACTCCCGTACAGGGGGCTGGGGATCACCCCTCCACTTT
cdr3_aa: CASSYSRTGGWGSPLHF

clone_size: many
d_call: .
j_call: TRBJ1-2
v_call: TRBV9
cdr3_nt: TGTGCCAGCAGCGTTGATGGAAACTATGGCTACACCTTC
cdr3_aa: CASSVDGNYGYTF

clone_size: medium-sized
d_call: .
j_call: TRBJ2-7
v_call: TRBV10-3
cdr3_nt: TGTGCCATCAGTGAGTCTGCCTACGAGCAGTACTTC
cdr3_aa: CAISESAYEQYF

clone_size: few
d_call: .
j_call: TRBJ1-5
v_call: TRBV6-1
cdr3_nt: TGTGCCACCCGAGGGCCCAATCAGCCCCAGCATTTT
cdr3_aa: CATRGPNQPQHF